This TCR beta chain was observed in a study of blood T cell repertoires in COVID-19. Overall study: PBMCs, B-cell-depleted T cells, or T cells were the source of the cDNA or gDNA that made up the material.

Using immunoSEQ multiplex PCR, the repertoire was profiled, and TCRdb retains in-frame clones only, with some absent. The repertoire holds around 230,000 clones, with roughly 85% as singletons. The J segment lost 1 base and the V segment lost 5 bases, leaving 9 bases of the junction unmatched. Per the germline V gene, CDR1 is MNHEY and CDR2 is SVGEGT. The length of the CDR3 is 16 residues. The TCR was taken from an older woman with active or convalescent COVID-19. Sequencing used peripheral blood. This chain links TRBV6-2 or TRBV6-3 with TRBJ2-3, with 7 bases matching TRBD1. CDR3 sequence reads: CASSHRQGVGTDTQYF. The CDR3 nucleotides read TGTGCCAGCAGTCATCGACAGGGTGTGGGCACAGATACGCAGTATTTT.